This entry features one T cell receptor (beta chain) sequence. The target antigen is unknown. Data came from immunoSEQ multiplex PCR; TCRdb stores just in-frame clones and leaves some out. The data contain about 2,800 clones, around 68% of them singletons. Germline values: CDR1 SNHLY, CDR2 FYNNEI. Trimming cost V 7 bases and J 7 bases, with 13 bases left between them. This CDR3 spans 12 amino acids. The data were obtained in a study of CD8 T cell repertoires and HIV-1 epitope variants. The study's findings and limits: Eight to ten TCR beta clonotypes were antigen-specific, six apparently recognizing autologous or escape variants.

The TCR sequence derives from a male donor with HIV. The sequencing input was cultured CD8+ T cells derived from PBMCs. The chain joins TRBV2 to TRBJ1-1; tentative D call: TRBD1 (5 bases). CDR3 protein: CASTGGRGEAFF. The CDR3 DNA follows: TGTGCCAGCACCGGGGGGAGGGGTGAAGCTTTCTTT.